What follows are 15 T cell receptor beta chains derived from one specimen sequenced in a study of T-cell reconstitution after alpha-beta-depleted transplantation in children. A library of TCRbeta sequences, prepared with unique molecular identifiers, was generated. Each CDR3 protein is one row after TCRdb ran MiXCR on the PCR reads. The data show 130,000 to 150,000 distinct CDR3 sequences, 8% to 10% seen once. The sequencing here drew on PBMCs, mostly from graft donor cells, taken 180 days after TCRalphabeta/CD19-depleted stem cell transplant. Receptor source: a female patient aged 2-15 years who had a stem cell transplant for congenital amegakaryocytic thrombocytopenia, so the T cells may come from the graft donor.

This clonotype was recorded at least ten times. The J gene is TRBJ1-5, the V gene TRBV20-1, with 10 nucleotides matching TRBD1. Germline V CDR1 and CDR2: DFQATT, SNEGSKA (reference sequence). The CDR3 runs to 14 residues. V lost 6 bases and J lost 2; bases outside the gene matches: 4. CDR3 nucleotide sequence: TGCAGTGCGGGGGACAGGGGTGGCAATCAGCCCCAGCATTTT. As protein: CSAGDRGGNQPQHF.

V and J are TRBV28 and TRBJ2-2, with D tentatively TRBD1 or TRBD2 (5 bases each). Germline CDR1 MDHEN, CDR2 SYDVKM. Trimming shortened V by 3 bases and J by 3 bases, and 14 bases separated the two germline ends. The CDR3 has 16 amino acids. The CDR3 bases are TGTGCCAGCAGTTTTAAGGGACCGGCGTACACCGGGGAGCTGTTTTTT. Translation gives CASSFKGPAYTGELFF. The entire variable domain, with the rest obtained from reference TRBV28 and TRBJ2-2, is as follows: DVKVTQSSRYLVKRTGEKVFLECVQDMDHENMFWYRQDPGLGLRLIYFSYDVKMKEKGDIPEGYSVSREKKERFSLILESASTNQTSMYLCASSFKGPAYTGELFFGEGSRLTVL.

This chain links TRBV7-6 with TRBJ2-7; no clear D gene. CDR1 and CDR2 (germline): SGHVS, FNYEAQ. The CDR3 loop spans 14 amino acids. The V and J ends lost 1 base and 0 bases respectively, with 7 bases between them. The CDR3 region has the DNA TGTGCCAGCAGCTTAGATGGGGTCTCCTACGAGCAGTACTTC. Its translation: CASSLDGVSYEQYF.

This clonotype was counted ten times or more. The DNA is omitted, as the CDR3 cannot be located on it reliably, and the CDR3 follows TCRdb's listing. The rearrangement joins TRBV12-3 or TRBV12-4 to TRBJ2-5. The CDR3 adds up to 11 amino acids, both ends counted. CDR3 loop: CASSFLETQYF.

The chain links TRBV30 to TRBJ1-4; 7 bases fit TRBD1. The junction had 13 bases not matched to a gene; V was cut back by 8 bases and J by 7 bases. The CDR3 is 14 amino acids. The germline gives CDR1 GTSNPN, CDR2 SVGIG (reference sequence). The CDR3, as DNA: TGTGCCATGAACCTCCAGGGGGAAGCTGAAAAACTGTTTTTT. It translates to CAMNLQGEAEKLFF.

This clonotype was seen at least ten times. The chain recombines TRBV5-1 with TRBJ2-7, with D possibly TRBD2 on 5 matching bases. This CDR3 is built from 14 residues. The V end was cut by 0 bases, the J end by 7 bases, with 14 bases between. Germline loops: CDR1 SGHRS, CDR2 YFSETQ. The CDR3 reads CASSLATGSKEQYF. CDR3 in DNA: TGCGCCAGCAGCTTGGCCACGGGAAGCAAGGAGCAGTACTTC.

This clonotype was recorded many times. J is TRBJ1-2 and V is TRBV28, with TRBD1 matching over 7 bases. The CDR3 has 14 residues. From germline, CDR1 is MDHEN and CDR2 SYDVKM. The V and J ends lost 6 bases and 8 bases, in that order; junction bases with no gene match: 12. The CDR3 DNA is TGTGCCAGCAGCCGCCCGCTATGGACAGGCGGCTACACCTTC. Residues: CASSRPLWTGGYTF.

This clonotype was counted at least ten times. The genes are TRBV5-5 and TRBJ1-4, with D possibly matching TRBD1 (5 bases). The CDR3 extends over 13 amino acids. V dropped 2 bases and J dropped 5 bases, with 7 bases sitting between them. Germline assignment: CDR1 SGHKS and CDR2 YYEKEE (reference sequence). The CDR3 nucleotides are TGTGCCAGCAGCTTCCCAGGGAATGAAAAACTGTTTTTT. Protein product: CASSFPGNEKLFF.

The J gene is TRBJ2-5, the V gene TRBV20-1; no clear D gene. This CDR3 comprises 12 residues. Germline V lookup: CDR1 DFQATT, CDR2 SNEGSKA (reference sequence). With 0 bases removed from V and 5 bases from J, the gap between germline ends came to 7 bases. CDR3 sequence: CSARDRPETQYF. For the CDR3, the DNA is TGCAGTGCTAGAGATCGACCCGAGACCCAGTACTTC.

This clonotype was found many times. The chain carries TRBV20-1 and TRBJ2-5, with 7 bases fitting TRBD1. Germline assignment: CDR1 DFQATT and CDR2 SNEGSKA (reference sequence). Trimming removed 3 bases from V and 4 bases from J; junction bases left unmatched: 8. The CDR3 spans 14 residues. The CDR3: CSARRQGVVETQYF. For the CDR3, the DNA is TGCAGTGCTAGGAGACAGGGCGTGGTAGAGACCCAGTACTTC.

This clonotype was seen repeatedly, ten times or more. V is TRBV20-1 and J is TRBJ2-1, with D possibly matching TRBD2 (5 bases). The germline V and J ends were trimmed by 2 bases and 4 bases, with 12 bases remaining between them. This CDR3 spans 14 amino acids. Germline V lookup: CDR1 DFQATT, CDR2 SNEGSKA (reference sequence). The CDR3 DNA follows: TGCAGTGCTAGATCCGGGATCGGTTACAATGAGCAGTTCTTC. It is translated as CSARSGIGYNEQFF.

This clonotype was recorded once. The J gene is TRBJ2-3, the V gene TRBV10-3, with 9 bases that match TRBD2. V shed 6 bases and J 2 bases; nucleotides not matched to a gene: 18. Germline CDR1 ENHRY, CDR2 SYGVKD. CDR3 size: 19 residues. The CDR3 is CAISAPGPSGIGVTDTQYF. In DNA form, the CDR3 reads TGTGCCATCAGCGCTCCCGGGCCTAGCGGGATCGGGGTCACAGATACGCAGTATTTT.

This clonotype has at least ten counts. The chain links TRBV3-1 to TRBJ1-5; weak D call: TRBD1 (6 bases). CDR3 size: 13 residues. Trimming shortened V by 4 bases and J by 7 bases, and 11 bases separated the two germline ends. The germline V gene encodes CDR1 LGHDT and CDR2 YNNKEL (reference sequence). DNA for the CDR3: TGTGCCAGCAGCCCACAGGGTTTCCAGCCCCAGCATTTT. Residues: CASSPQGFQPQHF.

This clonotype was found a few times. V is TRBV6-2 or TRBV6-3 and J is TRBJ2-1; 11 nucleotides line up with TRBD2. V gave up 9 bases and J gave up 8 bases; unmatched junction bases: 12. The germline V gene has CDR1 MNHEY and CDR2 SVGEGT. The CDR3 contains 15 residues. Here the CDR3 reads CASIPTSGSIYEQFF. Written as DNA, the CDR3 is TGTGCCAGTATCCCCACTAGCGGGAGTATCTATGAGCAGTTCTTC.

This chain connects TRBV12-3 or TRBV12-4 to TRBJ2-7, with D perhaps matching TRBD2 (6 bases). The V and J ends lost 4 bases and 5 bases respectively, with 15 bases between them. The CDR3 loop spans 14 amino acids. The CDR3 loop reads CASSWAGPRDEQYF. The CDR3, as DNA: TGTGCCAGCAGTTGGGCGGGGCCCCGTGACGAGCAGTACTTC.